What follows describes a single T cell receptor (beta chain). This sample was taken from a study of blood T cell repertoires in COVID-19. Per the study methods: Reference gene primer amplification yielded estimated nucleated cell counts. The data were produced by immunoSEQ multiplex PCR, yet TCRdb's version contains in-frame clones alone and is incomplete. Clonal size and the V and J genes are those of that table, whereas D and trimming came from the DNA. The sample includes roughly 100,000 clones, about four fifths of them seen just once. The V end was cut by 7 bases, the J end by 0 bases, with 13 bases between. The length of the CDR3 is 14 residues. The germline CDR1 and CDR2 sequences are MNHEY and SVGAGI.

This sequence joins TRBV6-5 and TRBJ2-7, with D unresolved. Input material: peripheral blood. The origin of this receptor is a man in his 60s with acute or convalescent COVID-19. CDR3 nucleotide sequence: TGTGCCAGCAATCTAGACCGAAGCTCCTACGAGCAGTACTTC. Amino acids: CASNLDRSSYEQYF.